This TCR beta chain appears in the sequencing data of a study of vaccination effects on CD4 cells after COVID-19. CD4+ T cells specific for antigen were expanded with viral peptide pools by the ViraFEST assay before sequencing. Investigators separated out CD4+ T cells once around eleven days of culture had passed. Each participant was administered two doses of either the BNT162b2 or the mRNA-1273 vaccine. Concerning this clone itself: Antigen unknown.

Germline CDR1 is SGHRS and CDR2 is YFSETQ. V gave up 3 bases and J gave up 5 bases, with 11 bases separating them. This CDR3 region has 13 residues. Method: immunoSEQ multiplex PCR; TCRdb's copy keeps in-frame clones and lacks some. The data contain nearly 30,000 clones, 65% to 90% of them singletons. The chain recombines TRBV5-1 with TRBJ2-5, with no clear D. Source: CD4+ T cells from PBMCs cultured with SARS-CoV-2 spike peptides, taken after COVID-19 vaccination. The origin of this receptor is a human donor who received a COVID-19 vaccine. Some clones in this sample may be carry-over from other donors' samples. CDR3 in DNA: TGCGCCAGCAGCTCCCGGGCCCAGGAGACCCAGTACTTC. It translates to CASSSRAQETQYF.